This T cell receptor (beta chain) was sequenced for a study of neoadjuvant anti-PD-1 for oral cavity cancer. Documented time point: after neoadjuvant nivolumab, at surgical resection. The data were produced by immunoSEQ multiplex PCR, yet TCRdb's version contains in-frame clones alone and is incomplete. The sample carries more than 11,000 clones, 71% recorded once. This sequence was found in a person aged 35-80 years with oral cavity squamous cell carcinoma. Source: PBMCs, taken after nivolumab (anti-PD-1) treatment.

CDR3 coding DNA: TGTGCCAGCAGCAGCCCCGGGACAGGGGGCACTGAAGCTTTCTTT. Amino acid sequence: CASSSPGTGGTEAFF. The V call is TRBV6-6, the J call TRBJ1-1, with TRBD1 identical over 11 bases. Trimming cost V 6 bases and J 4 bases; bases outside gene matches: 7. Germline CDR1 MNHNY, CDR2 SVGAGI (reference sequence). This CDR3 has 15 amino acids.